This TCR beta chain was recovered during a study of cytomegalovirus exposure and HLA in healthy donors. Study findings and constraints: Rarity held for most TCR sequences, but there were some public TCRs that occurred in many donors. According to an earlier analysis, most TCR beta V segments yielded productive rearrangements about 87% or about 30% of the time. An apparent linkage of common viral pathogens to several of the most significant clusters emerged in a later analysis.

The PCR employed 60 Vbeta primers together with 13 Jbeta primers. The table came from immunoSEQ multiplex PCR; TCRdb's copy has only in-frame clones and leaves some out. The data show about 120,000 clones, about 80% seen once. As regards this clone: The antigen is undetermined.

Germline-derived CDR1 and CDR2 are SNHLY and FYNNEI. The V end was cut by 0 bases, the J end by 0 bases, with 7 bases between. The CDR3 consists of 15 residues. The sequencing sample was made of PBMCs. J is TRBJ2-3 and V is TRBV2; D is uncertain. The clonotype was recovered from a female donor in good health and CMV-seropositive. DNA of the CDR3: TGTGCCAGCAGTGAAGCTTGGCGGAGCACAGATACGCAGTATTTT. It codes for CASSEAWRSTDTQYF.